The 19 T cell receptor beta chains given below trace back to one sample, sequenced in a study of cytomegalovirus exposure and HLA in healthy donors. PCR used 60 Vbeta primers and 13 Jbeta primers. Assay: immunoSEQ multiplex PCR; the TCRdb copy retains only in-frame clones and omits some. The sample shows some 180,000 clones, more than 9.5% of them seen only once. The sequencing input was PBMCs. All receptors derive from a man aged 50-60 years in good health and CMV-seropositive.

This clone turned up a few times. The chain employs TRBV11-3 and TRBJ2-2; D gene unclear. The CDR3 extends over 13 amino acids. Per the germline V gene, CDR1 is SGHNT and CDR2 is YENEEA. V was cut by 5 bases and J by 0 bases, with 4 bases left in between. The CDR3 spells CASSLTNTGELFF. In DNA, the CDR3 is TGTGCCAGCAGCCTAACGAACACCGGGGAGCTGTTTTTT.

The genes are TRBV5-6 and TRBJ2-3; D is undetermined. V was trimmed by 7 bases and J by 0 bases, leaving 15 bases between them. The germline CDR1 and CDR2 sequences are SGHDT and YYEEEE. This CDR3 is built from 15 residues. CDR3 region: CASGPSSASTDTQYF. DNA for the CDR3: TGTGCCAGCGGCCCTTCTTCCGCTAGCACAGATACGCAGTATTTT.

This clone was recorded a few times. This CDR3 is CASSFGGQGGGEQYF. CDR3 DNA: TGCGCCAGCAGCTTCGGGGGACAGGGGGGTGGCGAGCAGTACTTC. This rearrangement joins TRBV5-1 to TRBJ2-7, with 11 bases identical to TRBD1. This CDR3 is built from 15 residues. Germline CDR1 and CDR2: SGHRS and YFSETQ. Losses at the gene ends were 2 bases for V and 6 bases for J; bases not matched to a gene: 7.

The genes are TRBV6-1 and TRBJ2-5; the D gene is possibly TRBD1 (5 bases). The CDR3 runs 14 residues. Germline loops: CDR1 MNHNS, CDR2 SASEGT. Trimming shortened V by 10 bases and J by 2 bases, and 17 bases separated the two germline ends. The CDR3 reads CAISKDRRQETQYF. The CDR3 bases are TGTGCCATTTCAAAAGACAGACGGCAAGAGACCCAGTACTTC.

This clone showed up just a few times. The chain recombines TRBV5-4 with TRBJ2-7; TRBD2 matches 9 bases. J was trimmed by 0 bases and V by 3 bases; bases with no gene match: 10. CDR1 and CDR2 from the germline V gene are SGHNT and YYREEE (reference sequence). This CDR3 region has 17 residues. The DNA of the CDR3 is TGTGCCAGCAGCTCTAGCGGGGTCGGTATCCCCTCCTACGAGCAGTACTTC. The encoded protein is CASSSSGVGIPSYEQYF.

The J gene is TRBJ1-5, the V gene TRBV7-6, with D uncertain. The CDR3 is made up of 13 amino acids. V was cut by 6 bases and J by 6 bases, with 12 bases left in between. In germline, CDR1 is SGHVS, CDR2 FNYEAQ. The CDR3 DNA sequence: TGTGCCAGCAGATCAGGCCACCCTCAGCCCCAGCATTTT. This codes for CASRSGHPQPQHF.

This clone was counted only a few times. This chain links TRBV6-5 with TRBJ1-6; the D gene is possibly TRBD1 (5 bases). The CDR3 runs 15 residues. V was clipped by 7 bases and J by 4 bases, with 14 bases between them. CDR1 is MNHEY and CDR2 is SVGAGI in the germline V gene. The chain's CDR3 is CASKWGSNYNSPLHF. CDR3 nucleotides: TGTGCCAGCAAGTGGGGCTCCAATTATAATTCACCCCTCCACTTT.

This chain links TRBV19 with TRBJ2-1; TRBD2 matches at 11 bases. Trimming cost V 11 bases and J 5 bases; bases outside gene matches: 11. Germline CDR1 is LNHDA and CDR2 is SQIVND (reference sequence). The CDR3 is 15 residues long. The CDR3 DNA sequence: TGTGCCTCCCGTTCCACTAGCGGGGGCCACAATGAGCAGTTCTTC. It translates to CASRSTSGGHNEQFF.

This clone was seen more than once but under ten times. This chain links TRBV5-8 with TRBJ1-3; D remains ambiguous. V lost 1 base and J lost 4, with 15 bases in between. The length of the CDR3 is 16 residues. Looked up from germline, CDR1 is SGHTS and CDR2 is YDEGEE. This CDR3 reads CASSLTVGRGGNTIYF. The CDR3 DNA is TGTGCCAGCAGCTTGACCGTTGGCCGAGGGGGAAACACCATATATTTT.

CDR3 DNA sequence: TGTGCCAGCAGTTCCGAACAGGGGAACACTGAAGCTTTCTTT. Translation: CASSSEQGNTEAFF. The chain couples TRBV6-1 to TRBJ1-1; possible D gene TRBD1, 6 bases. CDR3 length: 14 residues. CDR1 is MNHNS and CDR2 is SASEGT in the germline V gene. Trimming cost V 5 bases and J 1 base, with 11 bases left between them.

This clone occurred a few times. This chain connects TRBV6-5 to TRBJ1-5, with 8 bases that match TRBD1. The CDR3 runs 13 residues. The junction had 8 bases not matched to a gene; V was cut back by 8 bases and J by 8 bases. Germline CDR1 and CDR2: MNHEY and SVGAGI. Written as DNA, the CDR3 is TGTGCCAGCCGAGGACAGGGCACAGAGCCCCAGCATTTT. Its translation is CASRGQGTEPQHF.

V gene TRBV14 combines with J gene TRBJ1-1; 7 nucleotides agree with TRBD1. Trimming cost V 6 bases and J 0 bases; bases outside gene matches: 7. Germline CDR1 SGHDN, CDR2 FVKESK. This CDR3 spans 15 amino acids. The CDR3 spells CASSRDRFMNTEAFF. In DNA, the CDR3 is TGTGCCAGCAGTCGGGACAGATTCATGAACACTGAAGCTTTCTTT.

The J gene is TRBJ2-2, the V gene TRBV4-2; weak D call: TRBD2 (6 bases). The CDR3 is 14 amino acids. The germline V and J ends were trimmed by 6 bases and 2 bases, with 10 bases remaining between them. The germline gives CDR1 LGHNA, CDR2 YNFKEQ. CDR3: CASRASDNTGELFF. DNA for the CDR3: TGTGCCAGCAGGGCTAGCGATAACACCGGGGAGCTGTTTTTT.

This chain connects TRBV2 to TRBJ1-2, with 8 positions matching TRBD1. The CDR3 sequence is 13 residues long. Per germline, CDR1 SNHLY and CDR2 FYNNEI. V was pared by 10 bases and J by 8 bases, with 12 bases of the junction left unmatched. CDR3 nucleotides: TGTGCCATCTTTCTTACAGGGGGGAGGGGCTACACCTTC. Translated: CAIFLTGGRGYTF. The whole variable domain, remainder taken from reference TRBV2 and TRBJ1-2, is EPEVTQTPSHQVTQMGQEVILRCVPISNHLYFYWYRQILGQKVEFLVSFYNNEISEKSEIFDDQFSVERPDGSNFTLKIRSTKLEDSAMYFCAIFLTGGRGYTFGSGTRLTVV.

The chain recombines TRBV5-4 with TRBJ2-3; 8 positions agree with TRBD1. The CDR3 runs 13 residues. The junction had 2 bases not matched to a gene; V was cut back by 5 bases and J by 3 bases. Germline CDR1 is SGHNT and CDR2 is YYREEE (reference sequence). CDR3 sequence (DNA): TGTGCCAGCAGGGACAGGGAAACAGATACGCAGTATTTT. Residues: CASRDRETDTQYF.

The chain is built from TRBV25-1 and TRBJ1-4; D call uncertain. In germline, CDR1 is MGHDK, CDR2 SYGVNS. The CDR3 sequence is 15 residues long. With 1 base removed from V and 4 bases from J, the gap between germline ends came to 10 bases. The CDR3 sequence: CASSESRFGNEKLFF. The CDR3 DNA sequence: TGTGCCAGCAGTGAATCTCGGTTTGGTAATGAAAAACTGTTTTTT.

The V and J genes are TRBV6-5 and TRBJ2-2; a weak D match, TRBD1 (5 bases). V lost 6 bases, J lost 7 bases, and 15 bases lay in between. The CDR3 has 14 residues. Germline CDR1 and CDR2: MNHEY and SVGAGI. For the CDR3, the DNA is TGTGCCAGCAGCCCCCCCAGGGTGGACGGGGAGCTGTTTTTT. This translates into CASSPPRVDGELFF.

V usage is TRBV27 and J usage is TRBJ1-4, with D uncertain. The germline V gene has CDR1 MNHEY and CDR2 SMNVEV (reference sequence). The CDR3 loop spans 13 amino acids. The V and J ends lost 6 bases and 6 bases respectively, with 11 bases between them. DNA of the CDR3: TGTGCCAGCAGCCTCAACGGGGATGAAAAACTGTTTTTT. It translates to CASSLNGDEKLFF. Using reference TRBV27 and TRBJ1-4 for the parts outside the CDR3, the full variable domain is EAQVTQNPRYLITVTGKKLTVTCSQNMNHEYMSWYRQDPGLGLRQIYYSMNVEVTDKGDVPEGYKVSRKEKRNFPLILESPSPNQTSLYFCASSLNGDEKLFFGSGTQLSVL.

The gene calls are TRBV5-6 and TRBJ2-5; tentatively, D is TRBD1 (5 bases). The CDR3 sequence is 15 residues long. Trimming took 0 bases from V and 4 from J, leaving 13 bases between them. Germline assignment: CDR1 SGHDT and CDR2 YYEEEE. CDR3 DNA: TGTGCCAGCAGCTTGGTCACGGAAACAGGAGAGACCCAGTACTTC. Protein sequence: CASSLVTETGETQYF.